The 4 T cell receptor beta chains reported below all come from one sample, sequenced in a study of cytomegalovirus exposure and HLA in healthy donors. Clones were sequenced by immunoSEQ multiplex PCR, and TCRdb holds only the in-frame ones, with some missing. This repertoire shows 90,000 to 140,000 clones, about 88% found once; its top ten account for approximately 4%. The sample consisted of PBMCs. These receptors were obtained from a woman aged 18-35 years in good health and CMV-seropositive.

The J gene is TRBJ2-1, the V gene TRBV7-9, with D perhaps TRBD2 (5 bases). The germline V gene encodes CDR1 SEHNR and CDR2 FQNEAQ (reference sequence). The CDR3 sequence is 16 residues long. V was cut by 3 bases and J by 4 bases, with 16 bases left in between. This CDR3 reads CASSFFLASTYNEQFF. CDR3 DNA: TGTGCCAGCAGCTTTTTCCTAGCAAGCACTTACAATGAGCAGTTCTTC. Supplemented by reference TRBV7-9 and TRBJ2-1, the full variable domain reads DTGVSQNPRHKITKRGQNVTFRCDPISEHNRLYWYRQTLGQGPEFLTYFQNEAQLEKSRLLSDRFSAERPKGSFSTLEIQRTEQGDSAMYLCASSFFLASTYNEQFFGPGTRLTVL.

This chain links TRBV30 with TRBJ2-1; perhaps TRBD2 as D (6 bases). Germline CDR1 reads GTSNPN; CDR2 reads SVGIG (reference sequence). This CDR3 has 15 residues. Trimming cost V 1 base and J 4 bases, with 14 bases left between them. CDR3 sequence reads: CAWSAGLGGYNEQFF. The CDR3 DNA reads TGTGCCTGGAGTGCTGGATTGGGAGGTTACAATGAGCAGTTCTTC. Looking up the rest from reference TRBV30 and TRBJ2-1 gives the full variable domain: SQTIHQWPATLVQPVGSPLSLECTVEGTSNPNLYWYRQAAGRGLQLLFYSVGIGQISSEVPQNLSASRPQDRQFILSSKKLLLSDSGFYLCAWSAGLGGYNEQFFGPGTRLTVL.

DNA of the CDR3: TGTGCCAGCAGTTTAAGTCCCTGGGGGAGGGGGGCTGAGCAGTTCTTC. It specifies CASSLSPWGRGAEQFF. The V and J genes are TRBV27 and TRBJ2-1; the D gene is possibly TRBD2 (7 bases). Germline CDR1 MNHEY, CDR2 SMNVEV (reference sequence). Trimming shortened V by 2 bases and J by 9 bases, and 20 bases separated the two germline ends. The CDR3 sequence is 16 residues long.

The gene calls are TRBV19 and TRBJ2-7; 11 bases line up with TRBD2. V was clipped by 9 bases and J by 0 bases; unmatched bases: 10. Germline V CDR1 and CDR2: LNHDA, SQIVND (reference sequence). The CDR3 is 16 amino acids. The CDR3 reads CASRLTSGVSSYEQYF. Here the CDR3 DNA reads TGTGCCAGCCGTTTGACTAGCGGGGTGAGCTCCTACGAGCAGTACTTC. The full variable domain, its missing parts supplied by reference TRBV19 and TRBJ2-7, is DGGITQSPKYLFRKEGQNVTLSCEQNLNHDAMYWYRQDPGQGLRLIYYSQIVNDFQKGDIAEGYSVSREKKESFPLTVTSAQKNPTAFYLCASRLTSGVSSYEQYFGPGTRLTVT.